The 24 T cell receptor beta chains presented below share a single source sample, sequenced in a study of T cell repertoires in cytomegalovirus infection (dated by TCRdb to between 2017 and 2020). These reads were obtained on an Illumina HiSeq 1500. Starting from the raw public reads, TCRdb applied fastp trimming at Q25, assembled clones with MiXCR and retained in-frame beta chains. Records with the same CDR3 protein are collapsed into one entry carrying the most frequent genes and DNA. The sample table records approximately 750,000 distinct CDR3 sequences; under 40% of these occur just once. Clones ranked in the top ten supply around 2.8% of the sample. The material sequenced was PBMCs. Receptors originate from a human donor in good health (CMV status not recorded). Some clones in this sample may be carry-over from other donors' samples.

The chain's CDR3 is CASSGLTLAGELFF. The CDR3 DNA reads as TGTGCCAGCTCTGGACTAACTCTGGCCGGGGAGCTGTTTTTT. The chain links TRBV25-1 to TRBJ2-2; TRBD2 is a possible D gene (6 bases). The germline gives CDR1 MGHDK, CDR2 SYGVNS. This CDR3 region has 14 residues. Trimming stripped 8 bases from V and 6 bases from J, with 16 bases between.

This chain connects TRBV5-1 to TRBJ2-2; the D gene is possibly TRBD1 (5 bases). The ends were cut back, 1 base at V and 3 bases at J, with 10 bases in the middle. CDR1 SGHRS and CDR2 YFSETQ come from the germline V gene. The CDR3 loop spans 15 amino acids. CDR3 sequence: CASSLRAGHTGELFF. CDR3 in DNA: TGCGCCAGCAGCTTGCGGGCAGGGCACACCGGGGAGCTGTTTTTT.

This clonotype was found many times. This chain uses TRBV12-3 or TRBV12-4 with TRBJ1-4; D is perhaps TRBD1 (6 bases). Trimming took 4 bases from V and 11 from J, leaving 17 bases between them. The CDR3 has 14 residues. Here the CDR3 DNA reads TGTGCCAGCAGTTCGTCAGGGGAGTTGGGCAAACTGTTTTTT. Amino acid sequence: CASSSSGELGKLFF.

CDR3 DNA sequence: TGCAGCGTTGAAGTGCAACTCACCGGGGAGCTGTTTTTT. Translating gives CSVEVQLTGELFF. J is TRBJ2-2 and V is TRBV29-1; D not certain. Germline V gene sequence: CDR1 SQVTM, CDR2 ANQGSEA. V shed 1 base and J shed 4 bases, with 7 bases lying between them. The CDR3 contains 13 residues.

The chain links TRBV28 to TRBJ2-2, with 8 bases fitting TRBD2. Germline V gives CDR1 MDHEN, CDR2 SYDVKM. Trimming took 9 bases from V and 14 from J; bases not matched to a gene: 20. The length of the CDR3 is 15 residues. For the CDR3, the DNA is TGTGCCAGTTCCGTACCGGGACTAGTGGTCGGGTATCTGTTTTTT. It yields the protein CASSVPGLVVGYLFF.

The CDR3 region has the DNA TGTGCCAGTAGTATAGCCCAGACAGGGAATTATGGCTACACCTTC. Translation gives CASSIAQTGNYGYTF. The chain has TRBV19 and TRBJ1-2; TRBD1 matches at 7 bases. Germline trimming cut 1 base from V and 5 bases from J; bases unmatched to any gene: 7. This CDR3 is built from 15 residues. Germline CDR1 LNHDA, CDR2 SQIVND (reference sequence).

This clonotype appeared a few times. CDR3 in amino acids: CASSIARNTEAFF. The CDR3 DNA is TGTGCCAGTAGTATTGCGAGGAACACTGAAGCTTTCTTT. The V call is TRBV19, the J call TRBJ1-1; D not certain. Trimming left V 3 bases short and J 1 base short, with 6 bases between. Germline lookup yields CDR1 LNHDA and CDR2 SQIVND (reference sequence). This CDR3 is 13 amino acids long.

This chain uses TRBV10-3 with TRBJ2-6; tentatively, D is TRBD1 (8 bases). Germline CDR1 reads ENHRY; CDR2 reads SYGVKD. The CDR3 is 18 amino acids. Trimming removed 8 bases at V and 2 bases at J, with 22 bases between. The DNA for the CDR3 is TGTGCCATCCTGGACAGGGAGGGTATTAATGCTGGGGCCAACGTCCTGACTTTC. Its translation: CAILDREGINAGANVLTF.

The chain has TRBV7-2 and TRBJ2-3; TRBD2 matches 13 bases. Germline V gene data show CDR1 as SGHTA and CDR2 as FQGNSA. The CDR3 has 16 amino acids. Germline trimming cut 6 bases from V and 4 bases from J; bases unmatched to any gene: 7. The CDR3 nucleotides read TGTGCCAGCAGTTCAGGGGGACTAGCGGGACCAGATACGCAGTATTTT. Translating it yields CASSSGGLAGPDTQYF.

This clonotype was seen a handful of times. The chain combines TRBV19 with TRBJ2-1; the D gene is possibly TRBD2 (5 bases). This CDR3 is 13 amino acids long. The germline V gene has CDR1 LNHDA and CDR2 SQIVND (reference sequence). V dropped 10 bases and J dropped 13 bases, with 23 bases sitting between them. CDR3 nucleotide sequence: TGTGCCACCGTTTCGGACTTACGTGAGGAACAGTTCTTC. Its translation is CATVSDLREEQFF.

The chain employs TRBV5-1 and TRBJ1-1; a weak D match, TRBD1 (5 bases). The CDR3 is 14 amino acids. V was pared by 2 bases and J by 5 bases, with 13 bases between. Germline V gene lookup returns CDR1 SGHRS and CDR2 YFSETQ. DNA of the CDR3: TGCGCCAGCAGCTTAGGGGTTTTAGAAACTGAAGCTTTCTTT. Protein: CASSLGVLETEAFF.

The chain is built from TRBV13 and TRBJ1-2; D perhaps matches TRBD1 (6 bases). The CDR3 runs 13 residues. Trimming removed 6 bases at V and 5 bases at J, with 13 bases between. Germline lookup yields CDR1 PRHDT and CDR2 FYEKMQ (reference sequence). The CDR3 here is CASRAGGAYGYTF. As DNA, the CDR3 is TGTGCCAGCAGAGCCGGGGGCGCATATGGCTACACCTTC. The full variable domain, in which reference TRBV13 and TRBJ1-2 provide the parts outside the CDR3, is AAGVIQSPRHLIKEKRETATLKCYPIPRHDTVYWYQQGPGQDPQFLISFYEKMQSDKGSIPDRFSAQQFSDYHSELNMSSLELGDSALYFCASRAGGAYGYTFGSGTRLTVV.

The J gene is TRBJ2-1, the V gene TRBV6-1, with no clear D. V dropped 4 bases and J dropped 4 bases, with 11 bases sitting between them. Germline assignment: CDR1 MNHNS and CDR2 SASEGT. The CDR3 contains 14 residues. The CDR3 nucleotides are TGTGCCAGCAGTGTTTGGCTACGGTACAATGAGCAGTTCTTC. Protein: CASSVWLRYNEQFF.

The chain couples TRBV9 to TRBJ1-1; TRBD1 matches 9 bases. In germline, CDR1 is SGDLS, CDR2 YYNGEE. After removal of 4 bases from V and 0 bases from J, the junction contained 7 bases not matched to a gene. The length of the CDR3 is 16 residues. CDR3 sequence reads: CASSPRGQGMNTEAFF. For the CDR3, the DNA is TGTGCCAGCAGCCCAAGGGGACAGGGAATGAACACTGAAGCTTTCTTT.

CDR3 loop: CASSHLGETQYF. DNA for the CDR3: TGCGCCAGCAGCCACCTAGGGGAGACCCAGTACTTC. The chain carries TRBV4-1 and TRBJ2-5; the D is unclear. This CDR3 contains 12 residues. Germline V CDR1 and CDR2: MGHRA, YSYEKL. V was clipped by 3 bases and J by 5 bases, with 7 bases between them.

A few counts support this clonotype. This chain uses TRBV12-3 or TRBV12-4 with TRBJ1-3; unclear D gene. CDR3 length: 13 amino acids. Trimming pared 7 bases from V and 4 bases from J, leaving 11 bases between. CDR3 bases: TGTGCCAGCAAGATTAAGGCCGGAAACACCATATATTTT. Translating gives CASKIKAGNTIYF.

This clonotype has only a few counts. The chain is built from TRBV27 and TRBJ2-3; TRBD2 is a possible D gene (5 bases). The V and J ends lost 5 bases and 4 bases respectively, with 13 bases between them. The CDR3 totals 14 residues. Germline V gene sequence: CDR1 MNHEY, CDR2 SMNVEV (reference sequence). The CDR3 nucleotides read TGTGCCAGCAGTCCCCGTCTAGCCGCAGATACGCAGTATTTT. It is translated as CASSPRLAADTQYF.

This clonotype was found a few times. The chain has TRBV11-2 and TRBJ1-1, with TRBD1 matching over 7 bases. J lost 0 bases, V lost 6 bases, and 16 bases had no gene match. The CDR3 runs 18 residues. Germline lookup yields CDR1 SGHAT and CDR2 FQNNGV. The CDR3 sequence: CASSSPVGTAKMNTEAFF. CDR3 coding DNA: TGTGCCAGCAGTTCCCCGGTAGGGACAGCTAAAATGAACACTGAAGCTTTCTTT.

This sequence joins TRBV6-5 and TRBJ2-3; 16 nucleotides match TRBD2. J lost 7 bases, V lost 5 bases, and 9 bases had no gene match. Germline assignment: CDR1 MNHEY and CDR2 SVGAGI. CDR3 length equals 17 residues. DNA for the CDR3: TGTGCCAGCAGTCGGAAGGGACTAGCGGGGGGGTTCCATACGCAGTATTTT. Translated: CASSRKGLAGGFHTQYF.

In nucleotides, the CDR3 is TGTGCCAGCAGGGGGTCCCGAGAGACCCAGTACTTC. Translating gives CASRGSRETQYF. The V and J genes are TRBV2 and TRBJ2-5; D uncertain. Germline CDR1 reads SNHLY; CDR2 reads FYNNEI. Trimming stripped 6 bases from V and 4 bases from J, with 9 bases between. This CDR3 has 12 amino acids.

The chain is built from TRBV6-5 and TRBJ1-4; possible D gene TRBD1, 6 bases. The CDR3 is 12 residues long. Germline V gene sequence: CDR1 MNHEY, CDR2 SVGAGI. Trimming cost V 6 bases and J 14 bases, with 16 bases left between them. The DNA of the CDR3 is TGTGCCAGCAGGCCCCCACAGGGAAGGCTGTTTTTT. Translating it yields CASRPPQGRLFF.

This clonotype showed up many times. The CDR3 loop reads CASSPRATYEQYF. CDR3 nucleotides: TGTGCCAGCAGTCCCAGGGCCACCTACGAGCAGTACTTC. This chain uses TRBV12-3 or TRBV12-4 with TRBJ2-7; D might be TRBD1 (5 bases). This CDR3 spans 13 amino acids. V lost 5 bases to trimming and J lost 2 bases, with 10 bases between them.

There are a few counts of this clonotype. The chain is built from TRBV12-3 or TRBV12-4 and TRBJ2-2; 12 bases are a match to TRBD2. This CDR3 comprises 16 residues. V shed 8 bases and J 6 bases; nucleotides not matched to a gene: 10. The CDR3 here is CASGATSGGYPGELFF. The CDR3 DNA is TGTGCCAGCGGCGCAACTAGCGGGGGGTATCCCGGGGAGCTGTTTTTT.

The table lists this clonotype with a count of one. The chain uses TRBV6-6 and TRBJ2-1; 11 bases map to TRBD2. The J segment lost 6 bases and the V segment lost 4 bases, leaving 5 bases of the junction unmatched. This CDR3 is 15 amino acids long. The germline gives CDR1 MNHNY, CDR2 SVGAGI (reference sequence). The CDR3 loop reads CASSSRLAGSNEQFF. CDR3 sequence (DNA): TGTGCCAGCAGTTCACGACTAGCGGGGAGCAATGAGCAGTTCTTC.